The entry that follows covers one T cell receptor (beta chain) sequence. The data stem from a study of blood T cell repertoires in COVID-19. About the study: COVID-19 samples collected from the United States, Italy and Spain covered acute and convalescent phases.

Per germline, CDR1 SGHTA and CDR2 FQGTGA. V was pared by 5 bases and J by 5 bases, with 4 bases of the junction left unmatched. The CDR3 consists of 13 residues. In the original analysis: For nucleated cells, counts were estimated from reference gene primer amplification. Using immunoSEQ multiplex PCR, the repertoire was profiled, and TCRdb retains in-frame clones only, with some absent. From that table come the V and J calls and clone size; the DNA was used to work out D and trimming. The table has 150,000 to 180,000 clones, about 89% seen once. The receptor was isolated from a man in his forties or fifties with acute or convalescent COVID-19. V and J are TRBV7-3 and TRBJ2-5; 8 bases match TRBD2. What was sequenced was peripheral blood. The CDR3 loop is CASSKAGDETQYF. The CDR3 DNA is TGTGCCAGCAGCAAAGCGGGAGACGAGACCCAGTACTTC. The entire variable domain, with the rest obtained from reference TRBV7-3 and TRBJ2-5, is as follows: GAGVSQTPSNKVTEKGKYVELRCDPISGHTALYWYRQSLGQGPEFLIYFQGTGAADDSGLPNDRFFAVRPEGSVSTLKIQRTERGDSAVYLCASSKAGDETQYFGPGTRLLVL.